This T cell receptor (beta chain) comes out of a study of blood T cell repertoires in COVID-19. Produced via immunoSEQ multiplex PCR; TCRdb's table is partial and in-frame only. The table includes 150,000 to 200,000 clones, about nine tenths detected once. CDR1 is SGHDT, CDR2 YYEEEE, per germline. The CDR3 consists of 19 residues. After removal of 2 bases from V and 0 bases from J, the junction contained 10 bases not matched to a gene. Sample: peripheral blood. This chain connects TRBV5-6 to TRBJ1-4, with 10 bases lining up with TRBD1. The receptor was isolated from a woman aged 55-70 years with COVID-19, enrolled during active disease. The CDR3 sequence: CASSLPTGGTYATNEKLFF. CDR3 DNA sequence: TGTGCCAGCAGCTTACCGACAGGGGGCACCTACGCAACTAATGAAAAACTGTTTTTT.